A selection of T cell receptor beta chains follows, all from one sample in a study of radiotherapy plus CTLA-4 blockade in lung cancer. The data were produced by immunoSEQ multiplex PCR, yet TCRdb's version contains in-frame clones alone and is incomplete. The repertoire consists of around 110,000 clones, with 85% to 90% occurring once and the leading ten covering 5.5% to 8.5%. The material sequenced was peripheral blood, taken from a patient treated with radiotherapy plus ipilimumab. These receptors all stem from a human donor with non-small cell lung cancer that progressed on radiotherapy plus ipilimumab. Both conserved end residues are part of each CDR3. Each record gives: D gene, clone size, J gene, V gene, CDR3 DNA, CDR3 protein. The D gene is left open where the match is weak. Clone size appears in some rows only: once, few, many, or a class for an expanded clone.

D: TRBD1
size: NA
J: TRBJ2-6
V: TRBV27
DNA: TGTGCCAGCAGTTCCGACTTCATTCGGACAGGGGCTGGGGCCAACGTCCTGACTTTC
CDR3: CASSSDFIRTGAGANVLTF

D: NA
size: NA
J: TRBJ2-7
V: TRBV10-1
DNA: TGCGCCTGCCTTTTGCAGCAGTACTTC
CDR3: CACLLQQYF

D: TRBD1
size: NA
J: TRBJ2-2
V: TRBV5-1
DNA: TGCGCCAGCAGCTTGCGGACAGGGGGCGCGGGAACCGGGGAGCTGTTTTTT
CDR3: CASSLRTGGAGTGELFF

D: TRBD2
size: NA
J: TRBJ2-3
V: TRBV15
DNA: TGTGCCACCAGCAGAGATTTAATGGCTAGCGGGAGAGTTGGCACAGATACGCAGTATTTT
CDR3: CATSRDLMASGRVGTDTQYF

D: TRBD1
size: NA
J: TRBJ2-7
V: TRBV7-3
DNA: TGTGCCAGCAGCTTAACTCCGGACAGGGCCCACGAGCAGTACTTC
CDR3: CASSLTPDRAHEQYF

D: NA
size: NA
J: TRBJ1-2
V: TRBV5-4
DNA: TGTGCCAGCAGCTTGGCCGGACAGCTAAAGAAAAGCTATGGCTACACCTTC
CDR3: CASSLAGQLKKSYGYTF

D: NA
size: NA
J: TRBJ2-1
V: TRBV6-1
DNA: TGTGCCAGCAGTGAATTGCGGCCCTACAATGAGCAGTTCTTC
CDR3: CASSELRPYNEQFF

D: NA
size: hyperexpanded
J: TRBJ1-2
V: TRBV5-1
DNA: TGCGCCAGCAGCTTGAAAAGAGGCCTCCTCTATGGCTACACCTTC
CDR3: CASSLKRGLLYGYTF

D: NA
size: NA
J: TRBJ2-2
V: TRBV2
DNA: TGTGCCAGCCTGGGCCGAGACAGGCTATGGGGCACCGGGGAGCTGTTTTTT
CDR3: CASLGRDRLWGTGELFF

D: TRBD1
size: NA
J: TRBJ2-5
V: TRBV2
DNA: TGTGCCAGCAGTGAAGCGCTCGACAGGGTCACCCTATACAAGACCCAGTACTTC
CDR3: CASSEALDRVTLYKTQYF

D: NA
size: once
J: TRBJ2-7
V: TRBV30
DNA: TGTGCCTGGAGGCACCTAGCGCAGAACTCCTACGAGCAGTACTTC
CDR3: CAWRHLAQNSYEQYF

D: NA
size: few
J: TRBJ1-2
V: TRBV6-6
DNA: TGTGCCAGCAGTTACGGTTTGGCAGTCTTTGAAGGCTACACCTTC
CDR3: CASSYGLAVFEGYTF

D: TRBD2
size: NA
J: TRBJ2-3
V: TRBV5-6
DNA: TGTGCCAGCAGCTTGGGGACTAGCGGGGGCACAGATACGCAGTATTTT
CDR3: CASSLGTSGGTDTQYF

D: NA
size: NA
J: TRBJ2-2
V: TRBV2
DNA: TGTGCCAGCACTAGGCAGAACACCGGGGAGCTGTTTTTT
CDR3: CASTRQNTGELFF

D: TRBD1
size: once
J: TRBJ2-1
V: TRBV9
DNA: TGTGCCAGCAGCGCGCATCGGGACAGGAGATTCAATGAGCAGTTCTTC
CDR3: CASSAHRDRRFNEQFF

D: TRBD2
size: NA
J: TRBJ2-1
V: TRBV7-8
DNA: TGTGCCAGCAGCCGCATAGCGGGAGGGCCGGGTGAGCAGTTCTTC
CDR3: CASSRIAGGPGEQFF

D: TRBD2
size: once
J: TRBJ2-1
V: TRBV6-1
DNA: TGTGCCAGCACTTGGCGGGAGGCCTACAATGAGCAGTTCTTC
CDR3: CASTWREAYNEQFF

D: NA
size: once
J: TRBJ2-7
V: TRBV29-1
DNA: TGCAGCGTGGGCCCGGGGGGCAGAGCCTACGAGCAGTACTTC
CDR3: CSVGPGGRAYEQYF

D: NA
size: NA
J: TRBJ2-7
V: TRBV5-4
DNA: TGTGCCAGCAGCCCCTTGGCCTCCTCGGGGGACCGCGAGCAGTACTTC
CDR3: CASSPLASSGDREQYF

D: NA
size: NA
J: TRBJ1-1
V: TRBV27
DNA: TGTGCCAGCACTCAAGTCCTGGGGGCGGGCACTGAAGCTTTCTTT
CDR3: CASTQVLGAGTEAFF

D: NA
size: few
J: TRBJ1-5
V: TRBV19
DNA: TGTGCCAGTAGTTTGTCGGGGTTCGGCAATCAGCCCCAGCATTTT
CDR3: CASSLSGFGNQPQHF

D: TRBD2
size: once
J: TRBJ2-3
V: TRBV9
DNA: TGTGCCAGCACCCGTTGGGCTAGCGGGAGTATGAGAGATACGCAGTATTTT
CDR3: CASTRWASGSMRDTQYF

D: NA
size: NA
J: TRBJ1-1
V: TRBV7-8
DNA: TGTGCCAGCAGCTATGACACGGACTACACTGAAGCTTTCTTT
CDR3: CASSYDTDYTEAFF

D: NA
size: NA
J: TRBJ2-7
V: TRBV4-1
DNA: TGCGCCAGCAGCCGCGAGAGAGTCCCTACCTACGAGCAGTACTTC
CDR3: CASSRERVPTYEQYF

D: NA
size: NA
J: TRBJ1-2
V: TRBV10-2
DNA: TGCGCCAGCAGTGACCATGGACCTAACAACTATGGCTACACCTTC
CDR3: CASSDHGPNNYGYTF

D: NA
size: few
J: TRBJ1-4
V: TRBV6-6
DNA: TGTGCCAGCAGTACACAGGGAAATGAAAAACTGTTTTTT
CDR3: CASSTQGNEKLFF

D: NA
size: NA
J: TRBJ1-5
V: TRBV20-1
DNA: TGCAGTGTTGGGGGACAGCCCCAGCATTTT
CDR3: CSVGGQPQHF

D: NA
size: NA
J: TRBJ1-1
V: TRBV19
DNA: TGTGCCAGTAGTATAGCGCCTCATACTGAAGCTTTCTTT
CDR3: CASSIAPHTEAFF

D: NA
size: once
J: TRBJ2-7
V: TRBV25-1
DNA: TGTGCCAGCAGTGAATATGACTCCCCGGGACTGATGTCCTACGAGCAGTACTTC
CDR3: CASSEYDSPGLMSYEQYF

D: NA
size: NA
J: TRBJ2-5
V: TRBV7-9
DNA: TGTGCCAGCAGCTCGAGGATGGAGACCCAGTACTTC
CDR3: CASSSRMETQYF

D: NA
size: NA
J: TRBJ2-7
V: TRBV19
DNA: TGTGCCAGTAGTATGGACGCAGGGGCCTCCTACGAGCAGTACTTC
CDR3: CASSMDAGASYEQYF

D: NA
size: NA
J: TRBJ2-2
V: TRBV9
DNA: TGTGCCAGCAGCGTAGACAGGGCCTCGAGGATCGGGGAGCTGTTTTTT
CDR3: CASSVDRASRIGELFF

D: TRBD2
size: NA
J: TRBJ2-1
V: TRBV5-1
DNA: TGCGCCAGCAGCTTGGTGGCCCTAGCGGGAGGTAATGAGCAGTTCTTC
CDR3: CASSLVALAGGNEQFF

D: TRBD2
size: NA
J: TRBJ2-3
V: TRBV5-1
DNA: TGCGCCAGCAGCACAGGACTAGCGGGAGGGATTAGCACAGATACGCAGTATTTT
CDR3: CASSTGLAGGISTDTQYF

D: TRBD2
size: NA
J: TRBJ2-2
V: TRBV7-9
DNA: TGTGCCAGCAGCCTCTGGGAGGGCTCGGTCACCGGGGAGCTGTTTTTT
CDR3: CASSLWEGSVTGELFF

D: TRBD1
size: NA
J: TRBJ1-4
V: TRBV6-1
DNA: TGTGCCAGCAGTGGACCGGGACAGGGTCAAGAAAAACTGTTTTTT
CDR3: CASSGPGQGQEKLFF

D: TRBD2
size: NA
J: TRBJ2-1
V: TRBV5-1
DNA: TGCGCCAGCAGCTCCCCGGGGACTAGCGGATACAATGAGCAGTTCTTC
CDR3: CASSSPGTSGYNEQFF

D: TRBD2
size: NA
J: TRBJ2-2
V: TRBV5-1
DNA: TGCGCCAGCAGCTTGGTAGCGGGAGCGGCCGGGGAGCTGTTTTTT
CDR3: CASSLVAGAAGELFF

D: NA
size: NA
J: TRBJ1-5
V: TRBV15
DNA: TGTGCCACCAGCGACACCGGGGCCACAGAGCCCCAGCATTTT
CDR3: CATSDTGATEPQHF

D: TRBD2
size: NA
J: TRBJ2-3
V: TRBV29-1
DNA: TGCAGCGTTGAGCCACCCCGGGGGGGGGATACGCAGTATTTT
CDR3: CSVEPPRGGDTQYF

D: TRBD1
size: once
J: TRBJ2-2
V: TRBV4-2
DNA: TGTGCCAGCAGCCATGGCGAAACCGGGACAGGGAACACCGGGGAGCTGTTTTTT
CDR3: CASSHGETGTGNTGELFF

D: TRBD1
size: NA
J: TRBJ1-3
V: TRBV25-1
DNA: TGTGCCAGCAGTGAATCTACAGGGGCTGGAAACACCATATATTTT
CDR3: CASSESTGAGNTIYF

D: NA
size: NA
J: TRBJ1-2
V: TRBV7-3
DNA: TGTGCCAGCAGCTTGGGGACGAACGGGGGCTACACCTTC
CDR3: CASSLGTNGGYTF

D: NA
size: NA
J: TRBJ1-1
V: TRBV7-9
DNA: TGTGCCAGCCGGCGGGGCACGAACACTGAAGCTTTCTTT
CDR3: CASRRGTNTEAFF

D: TRBD2
size: NA
J: TRBJ2-3
V: TRBV27
DNA: TGTGCCAGCAGTTCCCCTAGCGGGAGCACAGATACGCAGTATTTT
CDR3: CASSSPSGSTDTQYF

D: NA
size: NA
J: TRBJ2-5
V: TRBV2
DNA: TGTGCCAGCAGTGAAGCGCTTGCAGGGATGGAGACCCAGTACTTC
CDR3: CASSEALAGMETQYF

D: NA
size: NA
J: TRBJ2-2
V: TRBV13
DNA: TGTGCCAGCAGCCCCAGGGTAACCGGGGAGCTGTTTTTT
CDR3: CASSPRVTGELFF